The rows below give T cell receptor beta chains drawn from one sample of a study of cytomegalovirus exposure and HLA in healthy donors. Assay used: immunoSEQ multiplex PCR; TCRdb lists only in-frame clones, some missing. The table lists approximately 70,000 clones, roughly 70% of them singletons, with less than 15% in the top ten. Sequencing input: PBMCs. The receptor set was obtained from a male donor in good health and CMV-seropositive. CDR3s include the opening cysteine and the closing phenylalanine or tryptophan. The D gene is left open where the match is weak. Size values are once, few and many counts, or a class for expanded clones, and some rows have none.

>TRBJ2-7|NA|TRBV7-6|TRBD1
CASSPSTGGYEQYF
TGTGCCAGCAGCCCGTCGACAGGGGGTTACGAGCAGTACTTC
>TRBJ2-1|NA|TRBV9|NA
CASSVLSNNNEQFF
TGTGCCAGCAGCGTATTGTCTAATAACAATGAGCAGTTCTTC
>TRBJ1-1|NA|TRBV5-1|NA
CASSPQSGRAEAFF
TGCGCCAGCAGCCCACAGTCGGGCAGGGCGGAAGCTTTCTTT
>TRBJ1-1|NA|TRBV6-5|NA
CASSEGGTEAFF
TGTGCCAGCAGCGAGGGAGGTACTGAAGCTTTCTTT
>TRBJ1-4|NA|TRBV4-1|NA
CASSQGTAGRLTNEKLFF
TGCGCCAGCAGCCAAGGAACGGCAGGGAGGTTAACTAATGAAAAACTGTTTTTT
>TRBJ2-7|NA|TRBV2|TRBD1
CASSESGTGGYEQYF
TGTGCCAGCAGTGAATCCGGGACAGGAGGCTACGAGCAGTACTTC
>TRBJ2-7|NA|TRBV7-9|TRBD2
CASSQPDGTSPYEQYF
TGTGCCAGCAGCCAACCTGACGGGACTAGCCCCTACGAGCAGTACTTC
>TRBJ2-4|NA|TRBV10-3|NA
CAISDLAKNIQYF
TGTGCCATCAGTGACCTAGCCAAAAACATTCAGTACTTC
>TRBJ2-3|NA|TRBV6-1|TRBD1
CASSEASGGLLDTQYF
TGTGCCAGCAGTGAAGCGTCAGGGGGCTTGTTAGATACGCAGTATTTT
>TRBJ1-4|few|TRBV7-9|NA
CASSHTLGTADEKLFF
TGTGCCAGCAGCCACACCCTTGGAACAGCCGATGAAAAACTGTTTTTT
>TRBJ2-5|once|TRBV9|TRBD2
CASSVGGLAPETQYF
TGTGCCAGCAGCGTAGGGGGACTAGCGCCAGAGACCCAGTACTTC
>TRBJ2-7|many|TRBV7-9|NA
CASSLSSYEQYF
TGTGCCAGCAGCTTGAGCTCCTACGAGCAGTACTTC
>TRBJ1-2|NA|TRBV27|NA
CASSFFGGRGYGYTF
TGTGCCAGCAGTTTTTTCGGGGGGCGAGGCTATGGCTACACCTTC
>TRBJ2-1|NA|TRBV19|NA
CASSRGSYNEQFF
TGTGCCAGTAGTAGAGGGTCCTACAATGAGCAGTTCTTC
>TRBJ2-5|once|TRBV4-1|NA
CASSDPSQGPRETQYF
TGCGCCAGCAGCGACCCGAGCCAGGGTCCCCGAGAGACCCAGTACTTC
>TRBJ1-1|few|TRBV5-1|TRBD1
CASSPQTGENTEAFF
TGCGCCAGCAGCCCGCAGACAGGGGAGAACACTGAAGCTTTCTTT
>TRBJ1-3|NA|TRBV5-8|NA
CASSGKQALGNTIYF
TGTGCCAGCAGCGGAAAACAGGCGCTGGGAAACACCATATATTTT
>TRBJ2-1|NA|TRBV30|TRBD2
CAWSVVAGVPTIQQFF
TGTGCCTGGAGTGTAGTAGCGGGAGTTCCTACAATTCAGCAGTTCTTC
>TRBJ1-1|once|TRBV19|TRBD1
CASRGQGVKAFF
TGTGCCAGTAGGGGACAGGGCGTGAAAGCTTTCTTT
>TRBJ2-1|NA|TRBV6-4|TRBD2
CASSGGLAGHNEQFF
TGTGCCAGCAGTGGGGGACTAGCGGGGCACAATGAGCAGTTCTTC
>TRBJ1-2|NA|TRBV19|NA
CASSIDRGRYGYTF
TGTGCCAGTAGTATAGATCGCGGTCGCTATGGCTACACCTTC
>TRBJ1-2|NA|TRBV7-9|TRBD1
CASSVGQNYGYTF
TGTGCCAGCAGCGTGGGACAGAACTATGGCTACACCTTC
>TRBJ2-1|NA|TRBV7-9|TRBD2
CAGGTSVSSYNEQFF
TGTGCCGGCGGGACTAGCGTTAGCTCCTACAATGAGCAGTTCTTC
>TRBJ2-5|NA|TRBV21-1|NA
CASSALGEGRRPETQYF
TGTGCCAGCAGCGCCTTAGGCGAGGGGAGGAGGCCGGAGACCCAGTACTTC
>TRBJ2-5|few|TRBV4-1|TRBD2
CASSPGGAETQYF
TGCGCCAGCAGCCCGGGAGGGGCGGAGACCCAGTACTTC
>TRBJ2-7|many|TRBV5-4|NA
CASSLDEGGDEQYF
TGTGCCAGCAGCCTGGACGAGGGAGGTGACGAGCAGTACTTC
>TRBJ2-5|NA|TRBV6-5|NA
CASSPGDYQETQYF
TGTGCCAGCAGCCCCGGGGACTACCAAGAGACCCAGTACTTC
>TRBJ2-7|NA|TRBV18|NA
CASSRTTSYEQYF
TGTGCCAGCTCACGGACAACCTCCTACGAGCAGTACTTC